This T cell receptor beta chain came from a study of cytomegalovirus exposure and HLA in healthy donors. Study-wide context: Just over 80% of some 390 genotyped donors fell in the Caucasian-associated ancestry cluster. Findings and limits, study-wide: Association of some 18,000 TCR beta sequences with HLA alleles was found at 0.05 false discovery rate in a later analysis. Follow-up analysis later connected one missense variant in DCLRE1C with trimming of TCR beta V- and J-genes.

Germline V gene data show CDR1 as MNHNS and CDR2 as SASEGT. Trimming took off 2 bases at V and 4 bases at J, with 11 bases between the two ends. CDR3 size: 14 residues. The PCR had 60 Vbeta and 13 Jbeta primers. Generated by immunoSEQ multiplex PCR, the TCRdb table keeps only in-frame clones and is missing some. The table has under 150,000 clones, roughly 84% seen once; the top ten hold around 2.5%. A remark on this clone: Its target is not known.

V usage is TRBV6-1 and J usage is TRBJ1-2; TRBD1 is a possible D gene (5 bases). Sequencing used PBMCs. The clonotype was recovered from a boy aged 2 to 10 in good health and CMV-seronegative. CDR3 protein: CASSEYGQLYGYTF. The CDR3 DNA follows: TGTGCCAGCAGTGAATACGGACAACTCTATGGCTACACCTTC.